The 4 T cell receptor beta chains listed next were all sequenced from one sample in a study of shared clonotypes between healthy human individuals. Naive CD8 cells lacked CD45RO, underwent positive selection for CCR7 and left out terminally differentiated effector memory CD45RA+ cells. Assay used: immunoSEQ multiplex PCR; TCRdb lists only in-frame clones, some missing. The repertoire includes roughly 1,800,000 clones, about 95% of them detected once, and approximately 1.2% sits in the top ten. Sequencing input: naive CD8+ T cells sorted from blood. Receptors were obtained from a man aged 18-30 years in good health.

The chain has TRBV9 and TRBJ2-7; no firm D call. This CDR3 is 14 amino acids long. V was cut by 0 bases and J by 3 bases, with 10 bases left in between. CDR1 is SGDLS and CDR2 is YYNGEE in the germline V gene. CDR3: CASSVDGILYEQYF. The CDR3 nucleotides are TGTGCCAGCAGCGTAGATGGCATCCTCTACGAGCAGTACTTC.

The J gene is TRBJ1-1, the V gene TRBV5-1; D unresolved. In germline, CDR1 is SGHRS, CDR2 YFSETQ. This CDR3 is built from 12 residues. V lost 5 bases, J lost 2 bases, and 7 bases lay in between. DNA of the CDR3: TGCGCCAGCAGTTCGGAAAACACTGAAGCTTTCTTT. This translates into CASSSENTEAFF. Full variable domain (remainder filled in from reference TRBV5-1 and TRBJ1-1): KAGVTQTPRYLIKTRGQQVTLSCSPISGHRSVSWYQQTPGQGLQFLFEYFSETQRNKGNFPGRFSGRQFSNSRSEMNVSTLELGDSALYLCASSSENTEAFFGQGTRLTVV.

The count of this clone is one. This sequence joins TRBV2 and TRBJ2-7; D is uncertain. The CDR3 consists of 13 residues. Trimming removed 3 bases from V and 0 bases from J, with 6 bases in between. Germline V gene lookup returns CDR1 SNHLY and CDR2 FYNNEI. CDR3 DNA: TGTGCCAGCAGTGACAACGGCTCCTACGAGCAGTACTTC. It yields the protein CASSDNGSYEQYF.

V usage is TRBV10-2 and J usage is TRBJ2-7; 7 bases line up with TRBD1. CDR3 length equals 14 residues. After removal of 3 bases from V and 3 bases from J, the junction contained 5 bases not matched to a gene. In germline, CDR1 is WSHSY, CDR2 SAAADI. Here the CDR3 reads CASSEGQAGYEQYF. CDR3 nucleotides: TGCGCCAGCAGTGAAGGACAGGCGGGCTACGAGCAGTACTTC.